This TCR beta chain appears in the sequencing data of a study of beta chain features in type 1 diabetes. Findings and caveats of the study: Within each of all four CD4+ subsets, Type 1 diabetes patients had TCRB CDR3s that were moderately but significantly shorter. Whether HLA type affects TCRB rearrangement stayed undetermined in the present work. cDNA sequencing could over-represent cells with high TCR expression.

Cells sorted by CD45RO/CCR7/CD25/CD127/CD95/CD27 comprised CD4+ naive, central memory, regulatory and stem cell-like memory cells. CDR3 length: 15 amino acids. Germline CDR1 is MDHEN and CDR2 is SYDVKM. V shed 7 bases and J 6 bases; nucleotides not matched to a gene: 7. The sequenced template was cDNA made from the entire isolated RNA. Assay: immunoSEQ multiplex PCR; the TCRdb copy retains only in-frame clones and omits some. The sample has more than 550,000 clones, over 12% seen once. Comments on this clone: What it binds is unknown.

The V call is TRBV28, the J call TRBJ1-5, with 12 bases matching TRBD1. Sequences were obtained from naive CD4+ T cells from blood. This clonotype was obtained from a man between 18 and 29 years old with type 1 diabetes. In DNA, the CDR3 is TGTGCCAGCATGTCAGGGACAGGGGGCAGTCAGCCCCAGCATTTT. Residues: CASMSGTGGSQPQHF.